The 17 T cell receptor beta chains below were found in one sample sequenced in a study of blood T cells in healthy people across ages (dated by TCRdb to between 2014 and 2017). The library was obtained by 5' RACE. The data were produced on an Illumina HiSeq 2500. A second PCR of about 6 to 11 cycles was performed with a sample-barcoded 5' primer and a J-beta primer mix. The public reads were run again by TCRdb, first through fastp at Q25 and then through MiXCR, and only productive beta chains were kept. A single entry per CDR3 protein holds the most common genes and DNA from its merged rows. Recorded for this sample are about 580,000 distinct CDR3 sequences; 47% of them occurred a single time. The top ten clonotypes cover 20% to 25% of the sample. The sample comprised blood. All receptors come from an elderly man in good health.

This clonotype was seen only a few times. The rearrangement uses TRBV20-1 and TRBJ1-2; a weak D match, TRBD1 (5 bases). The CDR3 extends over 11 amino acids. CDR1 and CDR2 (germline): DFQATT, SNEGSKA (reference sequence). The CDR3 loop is CRTAANYGYTF. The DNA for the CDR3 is TGCAGGACAGCAGCTAACTATGGCTACACCTTC.

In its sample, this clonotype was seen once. DNA for the CDR3: TGTGCCACCAGTGATGGGACAGGGGGATGGAAGACCCAGTACTTC. Amino acids: CATSDGTGGWKTQYF. The rearrangement links TRBV24-1 to TRBJ2-5, with 11 bases fitting TRBD1. There are 15 residues in the CDR3. CDR1 KGHDR and CDR2 SFDVKD come from the germline V gene. Trimming removed 3 bases from V and 6 bases from J; junction bases left unmatched: 5.

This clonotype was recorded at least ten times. CDR3 DNA: TGTGCCAGCAGTTTCATCTCTAACTATGGCTACACCTTC. As protein: CASSFISNYGYTF. This rearrangement joins TRBV6-6 to TRBJ1-2; D uncertain. CDR1 and CDR2 (germline): MNHNY, SVGAGI (reference sequence). Trimming removed 4 bases at V and 0 bases at J, with 6 bases between. The CDR3 length is 13 residues.

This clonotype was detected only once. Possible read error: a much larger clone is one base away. The CDR3 nucleotides are TGTGCCAGCAGCCCCCGACAGGCGGATGAGCAGTTCTTC. This encodes CASSPRQADEQFF. V gene TRBV7-9 combines with J gene TRBJ2-1; possibly TRBD1 for D (6 bases). The CDR3 is 13 amino acids. Trimming cost V 5 bases and J 8 bases, with 13 bases left between them. CDR1 SEHNR and CDR2 FQNEAQ come from the germline V gene (reference sequence).

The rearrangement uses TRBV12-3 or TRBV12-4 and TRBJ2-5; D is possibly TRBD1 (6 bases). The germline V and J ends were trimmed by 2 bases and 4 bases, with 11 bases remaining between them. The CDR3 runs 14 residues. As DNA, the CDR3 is TGTGCCAGCAGTTTAATGGGGGCGCGAGAGACCCAGTACTTC. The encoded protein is CASSLMGARETQYF.

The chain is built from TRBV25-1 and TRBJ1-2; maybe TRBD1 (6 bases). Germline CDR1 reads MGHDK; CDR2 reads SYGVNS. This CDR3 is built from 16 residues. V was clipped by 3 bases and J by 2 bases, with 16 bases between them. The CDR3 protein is CASSDTTGFGNYGYTF. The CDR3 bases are TGTGCCAGCAGTGATACTACAGGGTTTGGAAACTATGGCTACACCTTC.

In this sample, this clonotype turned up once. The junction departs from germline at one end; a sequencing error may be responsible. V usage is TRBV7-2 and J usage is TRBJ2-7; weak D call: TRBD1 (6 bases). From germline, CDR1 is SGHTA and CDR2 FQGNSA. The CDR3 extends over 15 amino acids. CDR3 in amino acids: CAGSLASGGRYEQYF. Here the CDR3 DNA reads TGTGCCGGCAGCTTAGCCAGTGGGGGCAGGTACGAGCAGTACTTC.

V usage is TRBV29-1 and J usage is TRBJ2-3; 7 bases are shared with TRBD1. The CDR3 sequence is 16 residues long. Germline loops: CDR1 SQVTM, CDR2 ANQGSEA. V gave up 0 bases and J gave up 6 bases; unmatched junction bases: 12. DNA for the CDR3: TGCAGCGTTGAAGATCCAGACAGGGCAGGTTCGGATACGCAGTATTTT. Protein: CSVEDPDRAGSDTQYF.

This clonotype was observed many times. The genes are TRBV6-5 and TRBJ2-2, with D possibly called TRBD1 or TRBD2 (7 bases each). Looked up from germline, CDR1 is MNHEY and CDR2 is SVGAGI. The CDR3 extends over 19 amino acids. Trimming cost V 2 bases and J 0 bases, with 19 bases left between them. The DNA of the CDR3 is TGTGCCAGCAGTTACACCCAGACAGGGAGGGTACCGAACACCGGGGAGCTGTTTTTT. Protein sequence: CASSYTQTGRVPNTGELFF.

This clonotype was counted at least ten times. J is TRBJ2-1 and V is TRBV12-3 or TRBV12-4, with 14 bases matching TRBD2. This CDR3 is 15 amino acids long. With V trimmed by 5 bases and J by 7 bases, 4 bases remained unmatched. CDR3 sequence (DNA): TGTGCCAGCAGTCGGACTAGCGGGGGGCGGAATGAGCAGTTCTTC. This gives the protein CASSRTSGGRNEQFF.

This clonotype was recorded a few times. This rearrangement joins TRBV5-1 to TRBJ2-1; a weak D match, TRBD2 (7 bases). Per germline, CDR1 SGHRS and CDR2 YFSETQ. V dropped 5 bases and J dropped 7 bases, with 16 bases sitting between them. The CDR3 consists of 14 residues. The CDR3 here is CASSFTGGGNEQFF. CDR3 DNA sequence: TGCGCCAGCAGTTTTACGGGGGGCGGTAATGAGCAGTTCTTC.

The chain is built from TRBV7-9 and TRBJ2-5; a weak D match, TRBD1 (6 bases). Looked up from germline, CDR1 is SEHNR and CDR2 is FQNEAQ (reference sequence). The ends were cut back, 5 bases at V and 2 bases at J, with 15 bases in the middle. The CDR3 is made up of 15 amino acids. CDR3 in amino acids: CASSIGQPSQETQYF. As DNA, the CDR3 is TGTGCCAGCAGCATCGGACAGCCCTCTCAAGAGACCCAGTACTTC.

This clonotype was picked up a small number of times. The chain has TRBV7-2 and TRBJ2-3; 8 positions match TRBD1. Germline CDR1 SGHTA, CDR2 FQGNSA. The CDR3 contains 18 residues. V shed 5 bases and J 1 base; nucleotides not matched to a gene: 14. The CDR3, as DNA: TGTGCCAGCAGCACACCGAAGGACAGGGAGGTCGGCACAGATACGCAGTATTTT. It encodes CASSTPKDREVGTDTQYF.

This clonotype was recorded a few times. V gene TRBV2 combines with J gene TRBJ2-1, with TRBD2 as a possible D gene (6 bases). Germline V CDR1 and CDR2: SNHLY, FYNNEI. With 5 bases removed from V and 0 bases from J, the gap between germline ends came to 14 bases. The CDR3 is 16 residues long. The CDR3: CASSSRRTNSYNEQFF. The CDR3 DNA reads TGTGCCAGCAGTTCCCGGAGGACTAACTCCTACAATGAGCAGTTCTTC.

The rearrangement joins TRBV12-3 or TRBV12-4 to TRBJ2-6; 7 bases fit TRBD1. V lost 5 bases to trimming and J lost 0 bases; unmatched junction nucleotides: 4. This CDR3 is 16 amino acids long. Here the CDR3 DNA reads TGTGCCAGCAGTAGACAGGGATTCTCTGGGGCCAACGTCCTGACTTTC. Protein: CASSRQGFSGANVLTF.

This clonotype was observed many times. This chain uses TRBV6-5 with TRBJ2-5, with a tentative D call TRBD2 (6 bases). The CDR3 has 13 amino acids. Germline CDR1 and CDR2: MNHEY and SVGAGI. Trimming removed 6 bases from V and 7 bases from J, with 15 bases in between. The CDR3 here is CASSNGRGGTQYF. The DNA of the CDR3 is TGTGCCAGCAGCAACGGGCGGGGAGGGACCCAGTACTTC.

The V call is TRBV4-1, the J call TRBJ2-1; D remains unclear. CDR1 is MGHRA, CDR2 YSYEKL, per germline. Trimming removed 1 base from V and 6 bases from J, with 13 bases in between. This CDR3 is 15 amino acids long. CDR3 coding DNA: TGCGCCAGCAGCCAAGTAGACGGGCCCCCCAATGAGCAGTTCTTC. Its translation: CASSQVDGPPNEQFF.